The table lists the clone carrying this T cell receptor beta chain with many counts. The sample comes from a study of T cells in Graves' hyperthyroidism and ophthalmopathy. The CDR3 length is 12 residues. Trimming stripped 8 bases from V and 1 base from J, with 8 bases between. Looked up from germline, CDR1 is SEHNR and CDR2 is FQNEAQ (reference sequence). Amplification of TCR beta CDR3 regions used RNA as the template. Initially, a first-round RT-PCR of the TCR CDR3 employed the HTBI primer set. TCRdb re-derived calls from the multiplex PCR reads in MiXCR, one entry per CDR3 protein. Of 500,000 to 600,000 distinct CDR3 sequences in the sample, 40% to 55% were seen once. Absent ophthalmopathy progression within 18 months defined stable Graves' hyperthyroidism.

The sample was peripheral blood or thyroid tissue (not recorded which). This receptor was taken from a woman under 30 with Graves' hyperthyroidism. This chain joins TRBV7-9 and TRBJ1-1; no clear D. The DNA for the CDR3 is TGTGCCAGCCAGATGGGGAACACTGAAGCTTTCTTT. Its translation is CASQMGNTEAFF.